What follows describes a single T cell receptor beta chain. Its antigen remains unknown. PCR primers comprised 60 Vbeta and 13 Jbeta primers. Sequencing used immunoSEQ multiplex PCR; TCRdb keeps in-frame clones, though not all of them. The sample has 220,000 or so clones, about 70% seen once; the top ten hold less than 2%. This entry belongs to a study of cytomegalovirus exposure and HLA in healthy donors. The CDR3 sequence is 13 residues long. Germline-derived CDR1 and CDR2 are LNHDA and SQIVND (reference sequence). V lost 5 bases and J lost 4; bases outside the gene matches: 4. Findings and limits, study-wide: Researchers reported that a few CMV-associated chains were confirmed in vitro as CMV antigen-specific. It was reported in a later analysis that an Asian-associated ancestry cluster showed fewer N-insertions than the roughly 660-donor mean.

J is TRBJ1-2 and V is TRBV19; 7 bases map to TRBD1. This clonotype originated in a woman in her 30s in good health and CMV-seronegative. Sequencing was carried out using PBMCs. CDR3 in DNA: TGTGCCAGTAGTCGACAGGGATCCTATGGCTACACCTTC. It encodes CASSRQGSYGYTF.